Listed below are T cell receptor beta chains from one sample, sequenced in a study of beta chain features in type 1 diabetes. Clones were sequenced by immunoSEQ multiplex PCR, and TCRdb holds only the in-frame ones, with some missing. Here the sample spans roughly 400,000 clones, around 15% being singletons. The sequencing input was naive CD4+ T cells from blood. These receptors all come from a woman aged 18-29 years in good health. CDR3s include the opening cysteine and the closing phenylalanine or tryptophan. Fields, in order: V gene, D gene, CDR3 length, clone size, J gene, CDR3 protein, CDR3 DNA. The D gene is left open where the match is weak. Where a row states a size, it is once, few, many or the class of an expanded clone; other rows omit it.

>TRBV18|-|12|few|TRBJ2-1
CASSPRGDQQFF
TGTGCCAGCTCACCACGAGGAGATCAGCAGTTCTTC
>TRBV30|-|15|few|TRBJ1-1
CAWRPATVTNTEAFF
TGTGCCTGGAGACCAGCCACAGTTACGAACACTGAAGCTTTCTTT
>TRBV5-1|-|15|-|TRBJ2-2
CASSVSIGSTGELFF
TGCGCCAGCAGCGTTAGCATAGGGAGCACCGGGGAGCTGTTTTTT
>TRBV5-1|TRBD2|16|few|TRBJ2-3
CASSLVASGNTDTQYF
TGCGCCAGCAGCTTGGTGGCTAGCGGGAACACAGATACGCAGTATTTT
>TRBV7-2|-|14|few|TRBJ1-1
CASSYDTGQTEAFF
TGTGCCAGCAGCTATGATACAGGGCAAACTGAAGCTTTCTTT
>TRBV6-5|TRBD2|16|-|TRBJ2-1
CASSYSVLAGHNEQFF
TGTGCCAGCAGTTACTCGGTACTAGCGGGGCACAATGAGCAGTTCTTC
>TRBV5-1|-|14|-|TRBJ2-7
CASSLGSGDDEQYF
TGCGCCAGCAGCTTGGGGTCGGGAGATGACGAGCAGTACTTC
>TRBV5-1|TRBD1|14|-|TRBJ2-7
CASSFQGAAYEQYF
TGCGCCAGCAGCTTCCAGGGGGCAGCCTACGAGCAGTACTTC
>TRBV11-3|TRBD2|16|-|TRBJ2-1
CASSLAGTSSYNEQFF
TGTGCCAGCAGCTTAGCCGGGACTAGCTCCTACAATGAGCAGTTCTTC
>TRBV28|TRBD2|14|-|TRBJ2-7
CASRGLAGDYEQYF
TGTGCCAGCAGGGGACTAGCGGGAGATTACGAGCAGTACTTC
>TRBV2|TRBD1|13|few|TRBJ2-7
CASLRDSSYEQYF
TGTGCCAGCTTAAGGGACAGCTCCTACGAGCAGTACTTC
>TRBV9|TRBD2|18|-|TRBJ2-7
CASSPGRLAGTSSYEQYF
TGTGCCAGCAGCCCGGGGAGACTAGCGGGAACCAGCTCCTACGAGCAGTACTTC
>TRBV5-1|-|13|-|TRBJ1-2
CASSVTTNYGYTF
TGCGCCAGCAGCGTTACAACTAACTATGGCTACACCTTC
>TRBV7-9|TRBD1|17|-|TRBJ1-4
CASRTGTGGGPNEKLFF
TGTGCCAGCAGAACCGGGACAGGGGGCGGCCCTAATGAAAAACTGTTTTTT
>TRBV28|TRBD1|13|-|TRBJ2-7
CASRGQGSYEQYF
TGTGCCAGCAGGGGACAGGGGTCCTACGAGCAGTACTTC
>TRBV7-2|TRBD1|13|few|TRBJ1-2
CASSFGQGRGYTF
TGTGCCAGCAGCTTTGGACAGGGCCGCGGCTACACCTTC
>TRBV30|-|18|few|TRBJ1-5
CAWSVFYRGRYSNQPQHF
TGTGCCTGGAGTGTTTTTTACAGAGGGAGATATAGCAATCAGCCCCAGCATTTT
>TRBV7-3|TRBD2|15|-|TRBJ2-1
CASSSGLAGGRTKFF
TGTGCCAGCAGCTCCGGACTAGCGGGAGGGAGGACCAAGTTCTTC
>TRBV6-1|-|12|-|TRBJ2-3
CASRAVTDTQYF
TGTGCCAGCAGGGCAGTAACAGATACGCAGTATTTT
>TRBV25-1|-|16|-|TRBJ2-7
CASSEYFNRESYEQYF
TGTGCCAGCAGTGAATATTTCAACAGGGAGTCCTACGAGCAGTACTTC
>TRBV9|-|15|-|TRBJ2-5
CASSVGGGAQETQYF
TGTGCCAGCAGCGTAGGGGGCGGGGCGCAAGAGACCCAGTACTTC
>TRBV4-1|TRBD2|15|-|TRBJ2-5
CASSQAGGGGETQYF
TGCGCCAGCAGCCAAGCCGGCGGGGGAGGGGAGACCCAGTACTTC
>TRBV28|-|15|few|TRBJ2-1
CASSFPSRAIDEQFF
TGTGCCAGCAGTTTCCCCAGCAGGGCTATAGATGAGCAGTTCTTC
>TRBV2|-|14|few|TRBJ2-2
CASSVRDSGGELFF
TGTGCCAGCAGTGTTAGGGACTCTGGCGGGGAGCTGTTTTTT
>TRBV19|TRBD1|12|-|TRBJ2-1
CASGTGYNEQFF
TGTGCCAGCGGGACAGGGTACAATGAGCAGTTCTTC
>TRBV11-2|TRBD1|12|few|TRBJ1-1
CASSSGTAEAFF
TGTGCCAGCAGCTCCGGGACAGCTGAAGCTTTCTTT
>TRBV18|-|14|-|TRBJ2-7
CASSRSASGDEQYF
TGTGCCAGCTCACGTTCCGCTAGTGGCGACGAGCAGTACTTC
>TRBV5-6|-|15|-|TRBJ1-2
CASSLEKRGLGGYTF
TGTGCCAGCAGCTTGGAGAAACGGGGTCTCGGGGGCTACACCTTC
>TRBV18|-|13|-|TRBJ2-7
CASSQSQGGEQYF
TGTGCCAGCTCACAAAGTCAGGGAGGCGAGCAGTACTTC
>TRBV30|TRBD2|16|-|TRBJ2-2
CAWTRGTSGPTGELFF
TGTGCCTGGACCCGAGGGACTAGCGGACCCACCGGGGAGCTGTTTTTT
>TRBV5-1|-|12|-|TRBJ2-3
CASSLDGETQYF
TGCGCCAGCAGCTTGGATGGGGAGACGCAGTATTTT
>TRBV5-1|TRBD2|15|few|TRBJ2-2
CASSLLAVNTGELFF
TGCGCCAGCAGCTTACTAGCGGTGAACACCGGGGAGCTGTTTTTT
>TRBV4-2|TRBD2|16|-|TRBJ2-1
CASSRRTSGSRDEQFF
TGTGCCAGCAGCAGGCGGACTAGCGGGAGTAGGGATGAGCAGTTCTTC